The sequence of this T cell receptor beta chain was determined in a study of early T cells in non-severe SARS-CoV-2 infection. Only a few counts were recorded for this clonotype. Trimming cost V 7 bases and J 2 bases, with 12 bases left between them. This CDR3 has 14 amino acids. One entry per CDR3 protein, called by TCRdb with MiXCR from the 5' RACE reads. The sample includes 70,000 to 95,000 distinct CDR3 sequences, around 15% of them seen just once. Sequencing used whole blood. The chain carries TRBV12-3 or TRBV12-4 and TRBJ2-1; D not certain. The clonotype originates from an adult who was a healthcare worker with PCR-confirmed SARS-CoV-2 infection or an uninfected control (not recorded which). The CDR3, as DNA: TGTGCCAGCACGGGCGGAAATACCTACAATGAGCAGTTCTTC. Encoded protein: CASTGGNTYNEQFF.